The 28 T cell receptor beta chains listed next were all sequenced from one sample in a study of molecular identifiers for immune sequencing clone quantification. TCRdb used MiXCR to reprocess the PCR reads, holding one entry per CDR3 protein. The table records some 8,500 distinct CDR3 sequences, about 15% of them present only once. Input material: naive CD8+ T cells from blood, with Jurkat cell RNA spiked in. The sample's subset: FACS-sorted CD8+CD4-CCR7+CD45RA+ naive T cells. The receptors come from a human donor in good health. Some libraries in this study had Jurkat cell RNA spiked in.

This clonotype rates as medium-sized. The chain is built from TRBV12-3 or TRBV12-4 and TRBJ2-3; either TRBD1 or TRBD2 may fit D (6 bases each). Trimming took 0 bases from V and 5 from J, leaving 12 bases between them. The CDR3 consists of 15 residues. The CDR3 loop is CASSLAGRGQDTQYF. The CDR3 nucleotides read TGTGCCAGCAGTTTAGCAGGACGGGGGCAAGATACGCAGTATTTT.

This clonotype was detected many times. This chain joins TRBV27 and TRBJ1-1, with 8 bases that match TRBD1. Trimming took 5 bases from V and 0 from J; bases not matched to a gene: 5. The CDR3 totals 15 residues. Germline V gene data show CDR1 as MNHEY and CDR2 as SMNVEV (reference sequence). CDR3 loop: CASSKRTGLNTEAFF. CDR3 nucleotides: TGTGCCAGCAGTAAACGGACAGGGCTGAACACTGAAGCTTTCTTT.

In its sample, this clonotype was seen many times. The rearrangement joins TRBV3-1 to TRBJ2-5, with TRBD1 as a possible D gene (6 bases). The V gene's germline CDR1 is LGHDT and CDR2 YNNKEL (reference sequence). This CDR3 has 16 amino acids. V was shortened by 3 bases and J by 0 bases, with 14 bases between the two germline ends. DNA of the CDR3: TGTGCCAGCAGCCAGTGGCCAGGGGAGAACCAAGAGACCCAGTACTTC. This gives the protein CASSQWPGENQETQYF.

This clonotype was seen repeatedly, ten times or more. The J gene is TRBJ2-7, the V gene TRBV28; the D is unclear. Trimming shortened V by 7 bases and J by 3 bases, and 13 bases separated the two germline ends. Germline assignment: CDR1 MDHEN and CDR2 SYDVKM. The CDR3 is 13 residues long. CDR3 DNA sequence: TGTGCCAGCACCATTACCCTTAACTACGAGCAGTACTTC. Translating gives CASTITLNYEQYF.

Relative to its sample, this clonotype is medium-sized (0.01 to 0.1%). CDR3 DNA: TGTGCCAGCAGTACCCTAGCGGGAGGAGGCACAGATACGCAGTATTTT. This translates into CASSTLAGGGTDTQYF. The J gene is TRBJ2-3, the V gene TRBV9, with 11 bases aligning to TRBD2. Per the germline V gene, CDR1 is SGDLS and CDR2 is YYNGEE. The V segment lost 5 bases and the J segment 1 base; nucleotides outside the gene matches: 6. This CDR3 contains 16 residues.

As regards this clonotype: A much larger clone lies a single base off, so this may be a read error. This chain links TRBV4-2 with TRBJ2-1; weak D call: TRBD2 (6 bases). The CDR3 is made up of 18 amino acids. CDR1 LGHNA and CDR2 YNFKEQ come from the germline V gene. V gave up 0 bases and J gave up 2 bases, with 17 bases separating them. The CDR3 DNA follows: TGTGCCAGCAGCCAAGATTCACCCACTAGCAGCCCCTACAATGAGCAGTTCTTC. It translates to CASSQDSPTSSPYNEQFF.

CDR3 loop: CASSPPRIAGVSEQFF. The CDR3 DNA is TGCGCCAGCAGCCCCCCCCGGATAGCGGGAGTATCTGAGCAGTTCTTC. The V call is TRBV4-3, the J call TRBJ2-1; 9 bases are a match to TRBD2. The CDR3 sequence is 16 residues long. Germline assignment: CDR1 LGHNA and CDR2 YSLEER. Unmatched junction bases numbered 13, after V lost 4 bases and J lost 9 bases.

This clonotype is deemed medium-sized. This chain connects TRBV11-2 to TRBJ2-3; 8 bases map to TRBD2. With 5 bases clipped from V and 1 base from J, the junction kept 2 bases outside the gene matches. The CDR3 has 14 residues. Germline values: CDR1 SGHAT, CDR2 FQNNGV. The DNA for the CDR3 is TGTGCCAGCAGCCTTAGCGGGGGCACAGATACGCAGTATTTT. Amino acid sequence: CASSLSGGTDTQYF. The variable domain in full, with the rest retrieved from reference TRBV11-2 and TRBJ2-3, is EAGVAQSPRYKIIEKRQSVAFWCNPISGHATLYWYQQILGQGPKLLIQFQNNGVVDDSQLPKDRFSAERLKGVDSTLKIQPAKLEDSAVYLCASSLSGGTDTQYFGPGTRLTVL.

The table lists this clonotype with many counts. The CDR3 protein is CASSERRSYEQYF. In nucleotides, the CDR3 is TGTGCCAGCAGTGAGCGGAGGTCCTACGAGCAGTACTTC. The chain carries TRBV27 and TRBJ2-7, with D perhaps TRBD2 (5 bases). V dropped 5 bases and J dropped 1 base, with 9 bases sitting between them. This CDR3 is 13 amino acids long. From germline, CDR1 is MNHEY and CDR2 SMNVEV (reference sequence).

With regard to this clonotype: One junction end disagrees with the germline gene, perhaps due to a read error. The rearrangement joins TRBV20-1 to TRBJ2-3; D might be TRBD1 or TRBD2, each matching 6 bases. The CDR3 consists of 17 residues. Germline V gene lookup returns CDR1 DFQATT and CDR2 SNEGSKA (reference sequence). The CDR3 loop reads CSAGSRDQVGGTDTQYF. The DNA of the CDR3 is TGCAGTGCCGGATCAAGGGACCAGGTGGGGGGCACGGATACGCAGTATTTT.

Many counts were recorded for this clonotype. The chain employs TRBV27 and TRBJ1-1; no clear D gene. Germline CDR1 reads MNHEY; CDR2 reads SMNVEV (reference sequence). This CDR3 is 13 amino acids long. V lost 6 bases to trimming and J lost 1 base, with 9 bases between them. This chain's CDR3 is CASSFQENTEAFF. The CDR3 bases are TGTGCCAGCAGCTTCCAGGAGAACACTGAAGCTTTCTTT.

Many counts were recorded for this clonotype. The chain has TRBV29-1 and TRBJ2-7; D is uncertain. The CDR3 runs to 15 residues. Trimming took 2 bases from V and 2 from J, leaving 16 bases between them. The germline V gene encodes CDR1 SQVTM and CDR2 ANQGSEA. This chain's CDR3 is CSVETPGSQTYEQYF. The CDR3 DNA is TGCAGCGTTGAAACCCCAGGCAGTCAGACCTACGAGCAGTACTTC.

The V and J genes are TRBV9 and TRBJ1-1; no clear D. The V end was cut by 0 bases, the J end by 6 bases, with 6 bases between. Germline values: CDR1 SGDLS, CDR2 YYNGEE. The CDR3 runs 12 residues. The CDR3 sequence is CASSVDGSEAFF. In DNA, the CDR3 is TGTGCCAGCAGCGTAGACGGGTCTGAAGCTTTCTTT.

This clonotype rates as medium-sized (0.01 to 0.1%). V and J are TRBV20-1 and TRBJ2-7; D is ambiguous. Germline-derived CDR1 and CDR2 are DFQATT and SNEGSKA (reference sequence). The length of the CDR3 is 12 residues. The V and J ends lost 3 bases and 1 base respectively, with 7 bases between them. CDR3 in amino acids: CSASDGSYEQYF. DNA of the CDR3: TGCAGTGCTAGCGACGGGTCCTACGAGCAGTACTTC.

By frequency in the sample, this clonotype is medium-sized. The V gene is TRBV2, the J gene TRBJ1-5; D is undetermined. CDR3 length equals 15 residues. Germline loops: CDR1 SNHLY, CDR2 FYNNEI. Deletions cut 1 base from V and 0 bases from J, with 7 bases between. CDR3 sequence: CASSEERYSNQPQHF. Written as DNA, the CDR3 is TGTGCCAGCAGTGAAGAGAGGTATAGCAATCAGCCCCAGCATTTT.

This clonotype was counted many times. The V and J genes are TRBV6-5 and TRBJ1-2, with D perhaps TRBD1 (5 bases). The length of the CDR3 is 11 residues. With 6 bases removed from V and 8 bases from J, the gap between germline ends came to 10 bases. Germline CDR1 reads MNHEY; CDR2 reads SVGAGI. CDR3 bases: TGTGCCAGCAGCGACAACAGGGGCTACACCTTC. Its protein product is CASSDNRGYTF.

This clonotype was counted ten times or more. This rearrangement joins TRBV13 to TRBJ2-7, with D possibly matching TRBD2 (7 bases). Germline V CDR1 and CDR2: PRHDT, FYEKMQ (reference sequence). Trimming took 5 bases from V and 4 from J, leaving 24 bases between them. The CDR3 contains 17 residues. As DNA, the CDR3 is TGTGCCAGCAGCCCGCAGGAAGGGGGAGGGGTCGGGTACGAGCAGTACTTC. Its protein product is CASSPQEGGGVGYEQYF.

In this sample, this clonotype is medium-sized. The chain employs TRBV9 and TRBJ2-3; D uncertain. The CDR3 sequence is 13 residues long. Germline V lookup: CDR1 SGDLS, CDR2 YYNGEE. V lost 0 bases, J lost 2 bases, and 4 bases lay in between. The CDR3: CASSVGDTDTQYF. For the CDR3, the DNA is TGTGCCAGCAGCGTAGGGGACACAGATACGCAGTATTTT.

This clonotype is termed medium-sized. This chain joins TRBV3-1 and TRBJ2-3; D possibly matches TRBD1 or TRBD2 (6 bases each). The CDR3 consists of 15 residues. The V and J ends lost 0 bases and 2 bases respectively, with 9 bases between them. CDR1 LGHDT and CDR2 YNNKEL come from the germline V gene (reference sequence). This CDR3 is CASSQEWGATDTQYF. The CDR3 DNA reads TGTGCCAGCAGCCAAGAGTGGGGGGCCACAGATACGCAGTATTTT.

Turning to this clonotype: This may arise from a read error, as a much more abundant clone is one base away. The chain carries TRBV6-6 and TRBJ2-7; TRBD1 matches 11 bases. In germline, CDR1 is MNHNY, CDR2 SVGAGI (reference sequence). The CDR3 sequence is 14 residues long. CDR3 sequence reads: CASSSGQGAKEQHF. DNA of the CDR3: TGTGCCAGCAGTTCAGGACAGGGGGCAAAGGAGCAGCACTTC.

This clonotype is deemed medium-sized. The chain couples TRBV6-2 or TRBV6-3 to TRBJ1-1; a weak D match, TRBD1 (6 bases). The CDR3 consists of 14 residues. V was trimmed by 11 bases and J by 0 bases, leaving 16 bases between them. CDR1 and CDR2 (germline): MNHEY, SVGEGT. The chain's CDR3 is CAHRQGILNTEAFF. As DNA, the CDR3 is TGTGCCCACCGTCAGGGGATATTGAACACTGAAGCTTTCTTT.

On this clonotype itself: The conserved phenylalanine or tryptophan normally closing the CDR3 is absent here, so this likely arose from a read error. The chain recombines TRBV20-1 with TRBJ2-3; D is tentatively TRBD1 or TRBD2 (6 bases each). CDR3 length equals 15 residues. Germline V CDR1 and CDR2: DFQATT, SNEGSKA (reference sequence). The CDR3 sequence is CSTRGGRDSTDTQYL. The CDR3 DNA is TGCAGTACTAGAGGGGGGCGGGATAGCACAGATACGCAGTATCTT.

Turning to this clonotype: One junction end disagrees with the germline gene, perhaps due to a read error. V gene TRBV28 combines with J gene TRBJ2-3; D ambiguous. The length of the CDR3 is 17 residues. From germline, CDR1 is MDHEN and CDR2 SYDVKM. The CDR3 DNA reads TGTGCCTGCAGGTCGCCCACTATGAGTGAGTTCGCGGATACGCAGTATTTT. Its protein product is CACRSPTMSEFADTQYF. The variable domain in full, completed from reference TRBV28 and TRBJ2-3, reads DVKVTQSSRYLVKRTGEKVFLECVQDMDHENMFWYRQDPGLGLRLIYFSYDVKMKEKGDIPEGYSVSREKKERFSLILESASTNQTSMYLCACRSPTMSEFADTQYFGPGTRLTVL.

This clonotype was detected many times. J is TRBJ2-1 and V is TRBV12-3 or TRBV12-4; D may be TRBD1 (6 bases). The germline V and J ends were trimmed by 1 base and 2 bases, with 9 bases remaining between them. This CDR3 has 15 amino acids. This chain's CDR3 is CASSLEQGPYNEQFF. CDR3 bases: TGTGCCAGCAGTTTAGAGCAGGGGCCCTACAATGAGCAGTTCTTC.

In regard to this clonotype: This may be a read error, as it is one base from a much larger clone. This rearrangement joins TRBV20-1 to TRBJ1-1, with D hard to call. CDR1 is DFQATT, CDR2 SNEGSKA, per germline (reference sequence). This CDR3 contains 13 residues. V was clipped by 4 bases and J by 8 bases, with 17 bases between them. In DNA form, the CDR3 reads TGCAGTGCTAAAGTATCGGGGTTTTCCGAAGCTTTCTTT. Translation: CSAKVSGFSEAFF.

By share of the sample, this clonotype is medium-sized (0.01 to 0.1%). The V gene is TRBV29-1, the J gene TRBJ2-3; 9 bases are shared with TRBD2. V lost 4 bases, J lost 2 bases, and 4 bases stayed unmatched. The germline V gene has CDR1 SQVTM and CDR2 ANQGSEA. This CDR3 spans 14 amino acids. This CDR3 is CSVGASGTTDTQYF. For the CDR3, the DNA is TGCAGCGTTGGGGCTAGCGGGACCACAGATACGCAGTATTTT.

This clonotype was observed at least ten times. J is TRBJ2-1 and V is TRBV24-1, with TRBD2 identical over 12 bases. CDR1 and CDR2 from the germline V gene are KGHDR and SFDVKD. The CDR3 runs 15 residues. After removal of 3 bases from V and 4 bases from J, the junction contained 0 bases not matched to a gene. The CDR3 sequence is CATSDGTSGYNEQFF. The CDR3 DNA is TGTGCCACCAGTGATGGGACTAGCGGGTACAATGAGCAGTTCTTC.

In this sample, this clonotype turned up once. The gene calls are TRBV29-1 and TRBJ2-3; TRBD2 might be the D (5 bases). The CDR3 runs 16 residues. Looked up from germline, CDR1 is SQVTM and CDR2 is ANQGSEA. The V gene lost 1 base and the J gene lost 0 bases, with 14 bases spanning the gap. The CDR3 nucleotides are TGCAGCGTTGAAGTGGACTGGATTGCTAGCACAGATACGCAGTATTTT. Translated, it gives CSVEVDWIASTDTQYF.